This T cell receptor beta chain was identified during a study of human T cells and chemical hapten exposure. Study-level information: In the roughly 25-week study, patients were dosed weekly with diphenylcyclopropenone on the scalp throughout. Study results and limitations: Controls formed significantly fewer large CDR3 similarity clusters than expanded TCRs did.

The time point here: patch test 1, 2 weeks after DPC sensitization. Treatment: therapeutic diphenylcyclopropenone sensitization with weekly scalp DPC. Unfractionated whole blood was the source of the extracted total RNA. Germline assignment: CDR1 SGHVS and CDR2 FQNEAQ. The CDR3 spans 12 residues. The V segment lost 1 base and the J segment 14 bases; nucleotides outside the gene matches: 4. TCRdb re-called the RACE reads with MiXCR, one entry per CDR3 protein. The sample has approximately 57,000 distinct CDR3 sequences; 7% to 10% are singletons. In regard to this clonotype: Its antigen is not known.

The source is a woman in her thirties or forties with alopecia areata. Some clones in this sample may be carry-over from other donors' samples. V is TRBV7-8 and J is TRBJ2-1; the match to TRBD2 covers 8 bases. Source: whole blood, taken in connection with sensitization to the hapten diphenylcyclopropenone (DPC). The DNA of the CDR3 is TGTGCCAGCAGCTTAGTAAGCGGGGGTGAGTTCTTC. It yields the protein CASSLVSGGEFF. Using reference TRBV7-8 and TRBJ2-1 for the parts outside the CDR3, the full variable domain is GAGVSQSPRYKVAKRGQDVALRCDPISGHVSLFWYQQALGQGPEFLTYFQNEAQLDKSGLPSDRFFAERPEGSVSTLKIQRTQQEDSAVYLCASSLVSGGEFFGPGTRLTVL.